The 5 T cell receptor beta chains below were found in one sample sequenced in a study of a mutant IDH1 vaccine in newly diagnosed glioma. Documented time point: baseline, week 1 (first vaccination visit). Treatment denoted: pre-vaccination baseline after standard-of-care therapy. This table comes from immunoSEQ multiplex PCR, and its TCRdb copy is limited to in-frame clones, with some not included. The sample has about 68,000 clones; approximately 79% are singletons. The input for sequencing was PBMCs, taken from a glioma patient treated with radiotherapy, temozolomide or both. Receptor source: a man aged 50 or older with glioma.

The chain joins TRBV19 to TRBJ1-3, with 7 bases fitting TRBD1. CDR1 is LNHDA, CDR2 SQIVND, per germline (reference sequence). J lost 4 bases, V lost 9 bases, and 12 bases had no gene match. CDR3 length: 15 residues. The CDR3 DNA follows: TGTGCCAGCTCCGACAGGGTTGTGGGAGGAAACACCATATATTTT. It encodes CASSDRVVGGNTIYF.

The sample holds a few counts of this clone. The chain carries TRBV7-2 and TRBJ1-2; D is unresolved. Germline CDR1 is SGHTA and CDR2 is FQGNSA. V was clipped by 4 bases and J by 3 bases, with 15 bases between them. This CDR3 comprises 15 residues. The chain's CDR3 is CASSSPRRGDYGYTF. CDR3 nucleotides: TGTGCCAGCAGCTCCCCGCGGCGGGGAGACTATGGCTACACCTTC.

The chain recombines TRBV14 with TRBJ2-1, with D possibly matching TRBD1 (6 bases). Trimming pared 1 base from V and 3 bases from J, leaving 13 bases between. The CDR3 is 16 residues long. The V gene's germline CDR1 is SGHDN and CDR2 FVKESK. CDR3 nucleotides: TGTGCCAGCAGCCAAGCCCCCGGGACATACTACAATGAGCAGTTCTTC. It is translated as CASSQAPGTYYNEQFF. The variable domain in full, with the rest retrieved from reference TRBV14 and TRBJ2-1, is EAGVTQFPSHSVIEKGQTVTLRCDPISGHDNLYWYRRVMGKEIKFLLHFVKESKQDESGMPNNRFLAERTGGTYSTLKVQPAELEDSGVYFCASSQAPGTYYNEQFFGPGTRLTVL.

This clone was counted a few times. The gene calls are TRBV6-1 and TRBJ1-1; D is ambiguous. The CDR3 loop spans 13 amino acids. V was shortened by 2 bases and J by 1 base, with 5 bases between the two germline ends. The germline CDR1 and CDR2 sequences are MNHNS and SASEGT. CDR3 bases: TGTGCCAGCAGTGAAACGGGGAACACTGAAGCTTTCTTT. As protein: CASSETGNTEAFF.

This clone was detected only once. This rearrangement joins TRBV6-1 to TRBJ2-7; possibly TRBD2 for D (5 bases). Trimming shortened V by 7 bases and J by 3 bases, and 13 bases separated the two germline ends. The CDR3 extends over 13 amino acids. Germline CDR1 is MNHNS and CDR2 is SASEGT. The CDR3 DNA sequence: TGTGCCAGCAACCGACCCGGGGTCTACGAGCAGTACTTC. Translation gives CASNRPGVYEQYF.